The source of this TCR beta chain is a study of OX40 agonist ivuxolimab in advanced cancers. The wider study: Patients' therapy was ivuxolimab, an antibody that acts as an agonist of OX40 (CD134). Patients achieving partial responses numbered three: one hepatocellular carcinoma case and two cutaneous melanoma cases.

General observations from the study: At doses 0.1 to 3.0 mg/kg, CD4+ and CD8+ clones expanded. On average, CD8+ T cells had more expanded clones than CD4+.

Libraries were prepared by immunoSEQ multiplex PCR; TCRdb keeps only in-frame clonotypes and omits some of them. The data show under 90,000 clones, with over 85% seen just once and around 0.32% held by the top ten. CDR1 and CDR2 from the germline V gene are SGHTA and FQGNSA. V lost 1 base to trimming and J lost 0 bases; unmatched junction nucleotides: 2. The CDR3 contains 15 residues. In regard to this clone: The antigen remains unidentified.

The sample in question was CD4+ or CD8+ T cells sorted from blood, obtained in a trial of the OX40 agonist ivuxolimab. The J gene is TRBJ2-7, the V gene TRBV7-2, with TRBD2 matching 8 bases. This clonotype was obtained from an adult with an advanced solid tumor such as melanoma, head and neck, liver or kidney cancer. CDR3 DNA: TGTGCCAGCAGCTTAGGACTAGCGAGCTCCTACGAGCAGTACTTC. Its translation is CASSLGLASSYEQYF.